Here is one T cell receptor beta chain with its context. Its matching antigen is unknown. The data belong to a study of chemoradiotherapy in HPV16-positive cancers. Study-wide background: A couple of HPV16-positive patients' cells yielded candidate HPV-specific clones and common motifs. Study conclusions and caveats: Non-HPV-specific T cells did not expand in tumors during treatment, whereas candidate HPV-specific clones and E7-related motifs did. HPV-specific T cells were functionally defined from only a couple of HPV16-positive patients.

The table came from immunoSEQ multiplex PCR; TCRdb's copy has only in-frame clones and leaves some out. The top ten hold roughly 5.1% of the sample, which has 40,000 or so clones, more than 65% seen once. V lost 6 bases and J lost 0, with 15 bases in between. The V gene's germline CDR1 is SGHNT and CDR2 YYREEE (reference sequence). CDR3 size: 15 residues. The TCR sequence derives from a human donor with HPV-associated anogenital cancer. The chain links TRBV5-4 to TRBJ1-1; D is unresolved. The specimen was blood, collected from a patient who underwent chemoradiotherapy. The CDR3 region is CASTRDGSMNTEAFF. CDR3 in DNA: TGTGCCAGCACCAGAGACGGCTCCATGAACACTGAAGCTTTCTTT.